This passage covers 20 T cell receptor beta chains from one sample sequenced in a study of blood T cells in healthy people across ages. A second PCR of roughly 6 to 12 cycles used a sample-barcoded 5' primer and a J-beta primer mix. TCRdb re-called the 5' RACE reads through MiXCR, storing one row per CDR3 protein. The sample includes about a million distinct CDR3 sequences, about 53% seen only once; the top ten take over 20%. Sequenced material: blood. These receptor sequences come from a woman in her sixties or seventies in good health.

The rearrangement uses TRBV24-1 and TRBJ2-6; TRBD1 agrees at 9 bases. V trimming: 5 bases; J trimming: 0 bases; junction bases outside the gene matches: 4. CDR3 length: 17 amino acids. Germline CDR1 reads KGHDR; CDR2 reads SFDVKD. CDR3 protein: CATSAGTGSSGANVLTF. The CDR3 DNA is TGTGCCACCAGTGCCGGGACAGGGAGCTCTGGGGCCAACGTCCTGACTTTC.

This clonotype has only a few counts. The V and J genes are TRBV4-2 and TRBJ2-3; the match to TRBD2 covers 12 bases. Germline V gene sequence: CDR1 LGHNA, CDR2 YNFKEQ. The CDR3 consists of 16 residues. Trimming cost V 0 bases and J 5 bases; bases outside gene matches: 3. In DNA form, the CDR3 reads TGTGCCAGCAGCCAAGACCTAGCGGGAGGGGAAGATACGCAGTATTTT. This gives the protein CASSQDLAGGEDTQYF.

This clonotype turned up a few times. The V gene is TRBV27, the J gene TRBJ2-5, with 7 bases fitting TRBD1. The J call may be faulty, since TRBJ2-7 better matches the DNA end. CDR3 length: 13 residues. Germline V gene lookup returns CDR1 MNHEY and CDR2 SMNVEV (reference sequence). The CDR3, as DNA: TGTGCCAGCAGAAGAGGACAGGTTTTCGAGCAGTACTTC. Amino acid sequence: CASRRGQVFEQYF.

This chain joins TRBV21-1 and TRBJ1-2. TRBV21-1 is assigned pseudogene status. The CDR3 consists of 14 residues. The CDR3 sequence: CASSKKNYNYGYTF. In DNA form, the CDR3 reads TGTGCCAGCAGCAAAAAGAATTACAACTATGGCTACACCTTC.

The chain couples TRBV11-1 to TRBJ2-1; D is undetermined. Trimming removed 4 bases from V and 8 bases from J, with 15 bases in between. CDR3 length equals 14 residues. From germline, CDR1 is SGHAT and CDR2 FQDESV (reference sequence). CDR3 sequence (DNA): TGTGCCAGCAGCTCTCAACGCCCCGGTGATGAGCAGTTCTTC. Its translation: CASSSQRPGDEQFF.

The CDR3 DNA reads as TGTGCCATCCTCGGGACAGGGGGCCACGAGCAGTACTTC. It codes for CAILGTGGHEQYF. The gene calls are TRBV10-3 and TRBJ2-7, with 12 positions matching TRBD1. Germline loops: CDR1 ENHRY, CDR2 SYGVKD. The CDR3 loop spans 13 amino acids. V lost 8 bases and J lost 5; bases outside the gene matches: 4.

This rearrangement joins TRBV20-1 to TRBJ1-5; D not resolved. Germline loops: CDR1 DFQATT, CDR2 SNEGSKA (reference sequence). CDR3 length: 15 amino acids. V shed 1 base and J shed 6 bases, with 16 bases lying between them. CDR3 DNA: TGCAGTGCTAGAGTTCAACCGGCGGGGATTCAGCCCCAGCATTTT. Translated, it gives CSARVQPAGIQPQHF.

The chain carries TRBV2 and TRBJ2-1, with 12 bases fitting TRBD2. CDR1 is SNHLY, CDR2 FYNNEI, per germline. This CDR3 region has 14 residues. J lost 7 bases, V lost 5 bases, and 3 bases had no gene match. CDR3 sequence reads: CASSPTSGGNEQFF. CDR3 sequence (DNA): TGTGCCAGCAGTCCCACTAGCGGGGGGAATGAGCAGTTCTTC. The full variable domain, rest sourced from reference TRBV2 and TRBJ2-1, is EPEVTQTPSHQVTQMGQEVILRCVPISNHLYFYWYRQILGQKVEFLVSFYNNEISEKSEIFDDQFSVERPDGSNFTLKIRSTKLEDSAMYFCASSPTSGGNEQFFGPGTRLTVL.

This clonotype turned up a few times. The V call is TRBV4-2, the J call TRBJ2-7; TRBD1 agrees at 9 bases. CDR3 length: 13 residues. The trim removed 1 base at V and 5 bases at J, leaving 0 bases unmatched. The germline gives CDR1 LGHNA, CDR2 YNFKEQ. CDR3 sequence: CASSQGQGDEQYF. In DNA form, the CDR3 reads TGTGCCAGCAGCCAAGGACAGGGGGACGAGCAGTACTTC.

The chain's CDR3 is CASTRPGVLYEQYF. The CDR3 nucleotides are TGTGCCAGTACCAGACCGGGAGTTCTCTACGAGCAGTACTTC. The rearrangement uses TRBV11-2 and TRBJ2-7; D perhaps matches TRBD2 (6 bases). The CDR3 runs 14 residues. Germline CDR1 is SGHAT and CDR2 is FQNNGV. Trimming shortened V by 9 bases and J by 3 bases, and 18 bases separated the two germline ends.

This clonotype was recorded a few times. This rearrangement joins TRBV12-3 or TRBV12-4 to TRBJ2-7; weak D call: TRBD1 (5 bases). Trimming removed 6 bases at V and 4 bases at J, with 13 bases between. The CDR3 has 13 amino acids. The CDR3: CASRPTTVYEQYF. CDR3 nucleotides: TGTGCCAGCAGACCCACGACAGTTTACGAGCAGTACTTC.

In nucleotides, the CDR3 is TGCAGTGCTAGAGTGGACCAAGAACACACAGATACGCAGTATTTT. It is translated as CSARVDQEHTDTQYF. This sequence joins TRBV20-1 and TRBJ2-3; no firm D call. CDR1 DFQATT and CDR2 SNEGSKA come from the germline V gene (reference sequence). The V end was cut by 1 base, the J end by 2 bases, with 13 bases between. This CDR3 comprises 15 residues.

This clonotype was detected a few times. The chain uses TRBV7-9 and TRBJ2-3; 10 positions match TRBD2. V shed 3 bases and J 5 bases; nucleotides not matched to a gene: 17. The CDR3 has 19 residues. Germline V lookup: CDR1 SEHNR, CDR2 FQNEAQ (reference sequence). The CDR3 DNA reads as TGTGCCAGCAGCTTGGGGACTCTTCTAGCGGGAGCAAGGGGAGATACGCAGTATTTT. It codes for CASSLGTLLAGARGDTQYF.

This clonotype has a handful of counts. The CDR3 bases are TGCAGCGCTGCACTAGCGGGAGGCGAGCAGTACTTC. As protein: CSAALAGGEQYF. The chain couples TRBV29-1 to TRBJ2-7; TRBD2 matches at 12 bases. After removal of 7 bases from V and 6 bases from J, the junction contained 4 bases not matched to a gene. CDR1 is SQVTM and CDR2 is ANQGSEA in the germline V gene. This CDR3 spans 12 amino acids.

This chain links TRBV6-2 or TRBV6-3 with TRBJ2-1, with D possibly being TRBD2 (5 bases). The CDR3 length is 15 residues. V dropped 6 bases and J dropped 4 bases, with 16 bases sitting between them. Germline assignment: CDR1 MNHEY and CDR2 SVGEGT. The CDR3 sequence is CASSTTRARYNEQFF. The CDR3, as DNA: TGTGCCAGCAGCACCACTAGGGCCCGATACAATGAGCAGTTCTTC.

This clonotype was counted a few times. The rearrangement joins TRBV24-1 to TRBJ2-4; TRBD2 might be the D (6 bases). This CDR3 spans 13 amino acids. V lost 3 bases and J 15 bases, leaving 17 bases between the germline ends. In germline, CDR1 is KGHDR, CDR2 SFDVKD. This CDR3 is CATSDTSRGKWYF. Here the CDR3 DNA reads TGTGCCACCAGTGATACTAGCCGGGGAAAGTGGTACTTC.

A note on this clonotype: A much larger clone sits a single nucleotide away, making a read error possible. This chain connects TRBV29-1 to TRBJ2-7; 12 bases are a match to TRBD2. This CDR3 region has 13 residues. V dropped 5 bases and J dropped 7; count of bases not matched to a gene: 6. Germline CDR1 SQVTM, CDR2 ANQGSEA. The CDR3, as DNA: TGCAGCGTTCGGACTAGCGGGAATGGTGAGCAGTACTTC. Its translation is CSVRTSGNGEQYF.

This clonotype has only a few counts. The CDR3 DNA sequence: TGTGCCAGCAGCTTTTTGCGACTAGCGGGACTCCATGAGCAGTTCTTC. This gives the protein CASSFLRLAGLHEQFF. The J gene is TRBJ2-1, the V gene TRBV5-5, with 11 bases aligning to TRBD2. The ends lost 2 bases at V and 8 bases at J; junction bases unmatched: 9. This CDR3 spans 16 amino acids. Germline V gene sequence: CDR1 SGHKS, CDR2 YYEKEE (reference sequence). The full variable domain, its missing parts supplied by reference TRBV5-5 and TRBJ2-1, is DAGVTQSPTHLIKTRGQQVTLRCSPISGHKSVSWYQQVLGQGPQFIFQYYEKEERGRGNFPDRFSARQFPNYSSELNVNALLLGDSALYLCASSFLRLAGLHEQFFGPGTRLTVL.

This clonotype came up a few times. The V gene is TRBV4-1, the J gene TRBJ2-4, with 11 bases matching TRBD2. V gave up 5 bases and J gave up 8 bases; unmatched junction bases: 11. The CDR3 loop spans 16 amino acids. The V gene's germline CDR1 is MGHRA and CDR2 YSYEKL. CDR3 sequence reads: CASSGGTSGAGDIQYF. The CDR3, as DNA: TGCGCCAGCAGCGGGGGGACTAGCGGAGCGGGTGACATTCAGTACTTC.

The chain couples TRBV4-1 to TRBJ2-4; D is perhaps TRBD1 or TRBD2 (5 bases each). The ends were cut back, 1 base at V and 8 bases at J, with 12 bases in the middle. Germline V gene lookup returns CDR1 MGHRA and CDR2 YSYEKL. This CDR3 region has 14 residues. CDR3 amino acids: CASSQVRDGDIQYF. The CDR3 coding sequence is TGCGCCAGCAGCCAAGTCCGGGACGGGGACATTCAGTACTTC.